This T cell receptor (beta chain) is from a study of pediatric ulcerative colitis. Study-level results: Acute severe colitis showed lower rectal diversity from clonal expansions. Compared with controls, ulcerative colitis showed greater blood-rectum clone sharing.

V was trimmed by 2 bases and J by 5 bases, leaving 18 bases between them. This CDR3 is 16 amino acids long. Germline assignment: CDR1 SNHLY and CDR2 FYNNEI. The survey-level immunoSEQ assay was used. Up to 500,000 reads were sequenced per sample. Clones were read by immunoSEQ multiplex PCR, and TCRdb kept only the in-frame ones, dropping some. In the table there are about 64,000 clones, roughly nine tenths of which are singletons. As concerns this clone: Its antigen is not known.

The gene calls are TRBV2 and TRBJ1-2; D unresolved. This receptor was identified in a boy aged 10-17 years with severe ulcerative colitis. Material: blood. In DNA form, the CDR3 reads TGTGCCAGCAGTGAAACTCGCCCGGACGTATCATATGGCTACACCTTC. It specifies CASSETRPDVSYGYTF. The full variable domain, completed using reference TRBV2 and TRBJ1-2, is EPEVTQTPSHQVTQMGQEVILRCVPISNHLYFYWYRQILGQKVEFLVSFYNNEISEKSEIFDDQFSVERPDGSNFTLKIRSTKLEDSAMYFCASSETRPDVSYGYTFGSGTRLTVV.